This entry concerns a single TCR beta chain. The germline V gene has CDR1 DFQATT and CDR2 SNEGSKA (reference sequence). Trimming left V 3 bases short and J 5 bases short, with 21 bases between. This CDR3 is built from 16 residues. The data are from a study of blood T cell repertoires in COVID-19. About the research overall: The United States, Italy and Spain supplied acute and convalescent COVID-19 samples. PBMCs, B-cell-depleted T cells, or T cells were the source of the cDNA or gDNA that made up the material.

Two negative PCRs, clearance, or symptom resolution had been documented for recovered Cohort 3 donors. Produced via immunoSEQ multiplex PCR; TCRdb's table is partial and in-frame only. The data contain hundreds of thousands of clones, roughly 85% of them singletons. The clonotype was recovered from a man in his forties or fifties who had recovered from COVID-19. The sequenced material came from PBMCs or T cells enriched from blood (not recorded which). J is TRBJ2-3 and V is TRBV20-1; tentatively, D is TRBD2 (6 bases). For the CDR3, the DNA is TGCAGTGCTAGTGACCCGGGACTTCAGAAAGTAGATACGCAGTATTTT. This encodes CSASDPGLQKVDTQYF.